A single sample gave rise to the 3 T cell receptor beta chains below, sequenced in a study of cytomegalovirus exposure and HLA in healthy donors. Sequencing was performed with immunoSEQ multiplex PCR; in TCRdb, only in-frame clones are kept and a portion is missing. The data hold roughly 170,000 clones, with 80% to 85% observed a single time. The specimen sequenced was PBMCs. The receptors shown here come from a woman under 30 in good health and CMV-seropositive.

J is TRBJ2-3 and V is TRBV2, with D maybe TRBD2 (6 bases). There are 13 residues in the CDR3. In germline, CDR1 is SNHLY, CDR2 FYNNEI. Trimming cost V 8 bases and J 5 bases, with 14 bases left between them. CDR3 amino acids: CASLSLAEDTQYF. The CDR3 DNA sequence: TGTGCCAGCCTCTCACTAGCCGAAGATACGCAGTATTTT.

The chain couples TRBV27 to TRBJ1-1; 12 nucleotides agree with TRBD1. The CDR3 sequence is 16 residues long. J gave up 4 bases and V 6 bases, and 9 bases lay outside the gene matches. Per germline, CDR1 MNHEY and CDR2 SMNVEV (reference sequence). CDR3 residues: CASRSLGTGGGTEAFF. CDR3 nucleotides: TGTGCCAGCAGATCCCTTGGGACAGGGGGCGGCACTGAAGCTTTCTTT.

The V gene is TRBV4-2, the J gene TRBJ1-1; a possible D gene is TRBD1 (5 bases). Trimming left V 0 bases short and J 0 bases short, with 8 bases between. The CDR3 runs to 15 residues. Germline CDR1 and CDR2: LGHNA and YNFKEQ. The CDR3 here is CASSQEETVNTEAFF. The CDR3 region has the DNA TGTGCCAGCAGCCAAGAGGAGACAGTGAACACTGAAGCTTTCTTT.